The 18 T cell receptor beta chains reported below all come from one sample, sequenced in a study of shared clonotypes between healthy human individuals. TCRdb keeps only in-frame clones here, not all; method: immunoSEQ multiplex PCR. The table shows 1.6 million or so clones, with approximately 97% occurring only once. The sequencing sample was made of naive CD4+ T cells sorted from blood. Subset here: CD45RA+ positively selected. The receptors stem from a man between 25 and 39 years old in good health.

The rearrangement uses TRBV5-1 and TRBJ1-1; possible D gene TRBD1, 6 bases. V lost 0 bases, J lost 3 bases, and 6 bases lay in between. CDR3 length: 13 amino acids. Germline CDR1 is SGHRS and CDR2 is YFSETQ. The CDR3 region is CASSLDRDTEAFF. The CDR3 DNA sequence: TGCGCCAGCAGCTTGGACAGGGACACTGAAGCTTTCTTT.

The gene calls are TRBV5-5 and TRBJ2-1, with 11 bases identical to TRBD1. The CDR3 consists of 16 residues. V dropped 4 bases and J dropped 6; count of bases not matched to a gene: 9. Looked up from germline, CDR1 is SGHKS and CDR2 is YYEKEE (reference sequence). CDR3 loop: CASSPTAGTGGNEQFF. CDR3 nucleotide sequence: TGTGCCAGCAGCCCAACGGCCGGGACAGGGGGCAATGAGCAGTTCTTC.

V is TRBV10-1 and J is TRBJ1-1; D remains ambiguous. This CDR3 spans 13 amino acids. Per the germline V gene, CDR1 is WNHNN and CDR2 is SYGVQD (reference sequence). With 2 bases removed from V and 2 bases from J, the gap between germline ends came to 6 bases. For the CDR3, the DNA is TGCGCCAGCAGTGAGACGGTAAACACTGAAGCTTTCTTT. It specifies CASSETVNTEAFF.

The chain joins TRBV19 to TRBJ2-7, with TRBD2 matching over 14 bases. V shed 3 bases, J shed 4 bases, and the junction held 8 bases outside the gene matches. The CDR3 is 17 amino acids. The V gene's germline CDR1 is LNHDA and CDR2 SQIVND (reference sequence). The CDR3 here is CASSMDLGTSGSYEQYF. The CDR3 DNA is TGTGCCAGTAGTATGGACCTCGGGACTAGCGGGAGTTACGAGCAGTACTTC.

This clone was observed a single time. The gene calls are TRBV19 and TRBJ2-2; 7 positions agree with TRBD1. Germline V lookup: CDR1 LNHDA, CDR2 SQIVND (reference sequence). The V and J ends lost 6 bases and 3 bases, in that order; junction bases with no gene match: 4. The CDR3 is made up of 14 amino acids. CDR3 nucleotides: TGTGCCAGTAGAGGTCAGGGGGACACCGGGGAGCTGTTTTTT. The encoded protein is CASRGQGDTGELFF.

The chain carries TRBV5-1 and TRBJ2-5, with a weak D call TRBD2 (5 bases). The germline V gene has CDR1 SGHRS and CDR2 YFSETQ. Trimming left V 5 bases short and J 5 bases short, with 16 bases between. The CDR3 has 14 residues. Here the CDR3 DNA reads TGCGCCAGCAGAAGGACGGGGATAGGTGAGACCCAGTACTTC. This encodes CASRRTGIGETQYF.

The rearrangement links TRBV5-1 to TRBJ2-1; 7 positions agree with TRBD1. Germline V gives CDR1 SGHRS, CDR2 YFSETQ. This CDR3 comprises 16 residues. The V and J ends lost 3 bases and 7 bases, in that order; junction bases with no gene match: 13. The CDR3 coding sequence is TGCGCCAGCAGCTCTCCGGTGGGGGCAGGGGGTAATGAGCAGTTCTTC. This sequence encodes CASSSPVGAGGNEQFF.

As concerns this clone: A junction end diverges from the germline sequence, so it may reflect a read error. The chain has TRBV6-4 and TRBJ2-1, with 10 bases that match TRBD1. Per the germline V gene, CDR1 is MRHNA and CDR2 is SNTAGT. The CDR3 is made up of 12 amino acids. The CDR3 reads CASSARQGAQIF. Written as DNA, the CDR3 is TGTGCCAGCAGTGCACGACAGGGGGCGCAGATCTTC.

The rearrangement links TRBV7-8 to TRBJ2-7, with D perhaps TRBD2 (5 bases). The CDR3 runs 17 residues. Trimming removed 6 bases at V and 0 bases at J, with 21 bases between. Per the germline V gene, CDR1 is SGHVS and CDR2 is FQNEAQ. The CDR3 sequence: CASRLTPSGVSSYEQYF. CDR3 sequence (DNA): TGTGCCAGCAGGCTCACACCCTCCGGGGTGAGCTCCTACGAGCAGTACTTC. Full variable domain (remainder filled in from reference TRBV7-8 and TRBJ2-7): GAGVSQSPRYKVAKRGQDVALRCDPISGHVSLFWYQQALGQGPEFLTYFQNEAQLDKSGLPSDRFFAERPEGSVSTLKIQRTQQEDSAVYLCASRLTPSGVSSYEQYFGPGTRLTVT.

The chain joins TRBV5-1 to TRBJ2-1; 7 nucleotides align to TRBD2. Losses at the gene ends were 0 bases for V and 6 bases for J; bases not matched to a gene: 9. In germline, CDR1 is SGHRS, CDR2 YFSETQ. The CDR3 consists of 16 residues. The CDR3 DNA reads as TGCGCCAGCAGCTTGGAAGCGGGACTTCGCACCAATGAGCAGTTCTTC. Protein product: CASSLEAGLRTNEQFF.

The chain links TRBV12-1 to TRBJ2-7; the table calls TRBD1, which could not be checked here. TRBV12-1 is recorded as a pseudogene. The CDR3 is 16 amino acids. The CDR3 nucleotides read TGTGCCAGCAGCTGGGACCCGACAGGCACGCACTACGAGCAGTACTTC. This codes for CASSWDPTGTHYEQYF.

V gene TRBV27 combines with J gene TRBJ2-1, with D possibly matching TRBD1 (6 bases). The CDR3 contains 18 residues. Trimming took 2 bases from V and 1 from J, leaving 18 bases between them. Per the germline V gene, CDR1 is MNHEY and CDR2 is SMNVEV (reference sequence). As DNA, the CDR3 is TGTGCCAGCAGTTTAACGATTCAGGGGCGCTGGTCCTACAATGAGCAGTTCTTC. It codes for CASSLTIQGRWSYNEQFF.

This sequence joins TRBV7-9 and TRBJ2-1; D remains ambiguous. Trimming took 5 bases from V and 8 from J, leaving 19 bases between them. The germline V gene encodes CDR1 SEHNR and CDR2 FQNEAQ (reference sequence). This CDR3 contains 15 residues. CDR3: CASSQESSPLHEQFF. The CDR3 DNA follows: TGTGCCAGCAGCCAAGAAAGTTCACCGTTACATGAGCAGTTCTTC.

J is TRBJ1-2 and V is TRBV5-1, with D perhaps matching TRBD1 (5 bases). The CDR3 covers 14 residues. V was pared by 4 bases and J by 4 bases, with 14 bases between. CDR1 and CDR2 (germline): SGHRS, YFSETQ. This chain's CDR3 is CASSMSAGLYGYTF. The CDR3 nucleotides read TGCGCCAGCAGCATGTCTGCAGGGCTCTATGGCTACACCTTC. Drawing the rest from reference TRBV5-1 and TRBJ1-2, the complete variable domain is KAGVTQTPRYLIKTRGQQVTLSCSPISGHRSVSWYQQTPGQGLQFLFEYFSETQRNKGNFPGRFSGRQFSNSRSEMNVSTLELGDSALYLCASSMSAGLYGYTFGSGTRLTVV.

The V call is TRBV30, the J call TRBJ2-1; possibly TRBD2 for D (6 bases). Trimming stripped 5 bases from V and 4 bases from J, with 18 bases between. The germline gives CDR1 GTSNPN, CDR2 SVGIG (reference sequence). The CDR3 totals 15 residues. CDR3 region: CAWVKISGIYNEQFF. The CDR3 coding sequence is TGTGCCTGGGTTAAGATTAGCGGAATATACAATGAGCAGTTCTTC.

The rearrangement uses TRBV7-9 and TRBJ2-3, with 8 bases aligning to TRBD2. Germline loops: CDR1 SEHNR, CDR2 FQNEAQ (reference sequence). The CDR3 spans 18 residues. Trimming cost V 4 bases and J 6 bases; bases outside gene matches: 18. The CDR3 coding sequence is TGTGCCAGCAGCTCCCCACGGGGGGGACTCGTCCGAGGGGATACGCAGTATTTT. Translated, it gives CASSSPRGGLVRGDTQYF.

The CDR3 sequence: CASRDRTYQPQHF. The CDR3 DNA sequence: TGTGCCAGCAGAGACAGAACTTATCAGCCCCAGCATTTT. The rearrangement links TRBV2 to TRBJ1-5; the D gene is possibly TRBD1 (5 bases). The germline CDR1 and CDR2 sequences are SNHLY and FYNNEI. This CDR3 is 13 amino acids long. V gave up 6 bases and J gave up 5 bases, with 11 bases separating them.

The chain uses TRBV6-5 and TRBJ2-7; the D call may be TRBD1 or TRBD2 (5 bases each). CDR3 length: 14 residues. V lost 8 bases and J 4 bases, leaving 18 bases between the germline ends. Germline CDR1 reads MNHEY; CDR2 reads SVGAGI. DNA of the CDR3: TGTGCCAGCGTCCGGGGCCCCGGAGGATACGAGCAGTACTTC. Its translation is CASVRGPGGYEQYF.